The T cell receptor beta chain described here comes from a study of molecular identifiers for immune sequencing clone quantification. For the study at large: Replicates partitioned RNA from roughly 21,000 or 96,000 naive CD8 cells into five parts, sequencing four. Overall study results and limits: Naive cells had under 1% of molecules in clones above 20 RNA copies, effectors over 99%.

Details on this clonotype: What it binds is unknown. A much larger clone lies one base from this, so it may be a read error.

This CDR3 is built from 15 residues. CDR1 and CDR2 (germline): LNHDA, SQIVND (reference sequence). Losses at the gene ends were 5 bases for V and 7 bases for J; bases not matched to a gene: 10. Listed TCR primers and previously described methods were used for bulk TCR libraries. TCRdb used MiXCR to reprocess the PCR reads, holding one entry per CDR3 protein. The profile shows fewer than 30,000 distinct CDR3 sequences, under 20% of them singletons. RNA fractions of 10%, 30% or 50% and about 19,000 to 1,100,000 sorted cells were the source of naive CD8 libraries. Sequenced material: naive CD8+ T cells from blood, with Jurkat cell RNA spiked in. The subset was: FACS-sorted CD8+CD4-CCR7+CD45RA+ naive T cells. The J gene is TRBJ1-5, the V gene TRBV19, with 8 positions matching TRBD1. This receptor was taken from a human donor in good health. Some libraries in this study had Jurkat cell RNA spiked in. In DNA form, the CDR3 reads TGTGCCAGTAGTCCCAGGACAGGGATTGGACAGCCCCAGCATTTT. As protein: CASSPRTGIGQPQHF. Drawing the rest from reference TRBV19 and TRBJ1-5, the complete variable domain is DGGITQSPKYLFRKEGQNVTLSCEQNLNHDAMYWYRQDPGQGLRLIYYSQIVNDFQKGDIAEGYSVSREKKESFPLTVTSAQKNPTAFYLCASSPRTGIGQPQHFGDGTRLSIL.